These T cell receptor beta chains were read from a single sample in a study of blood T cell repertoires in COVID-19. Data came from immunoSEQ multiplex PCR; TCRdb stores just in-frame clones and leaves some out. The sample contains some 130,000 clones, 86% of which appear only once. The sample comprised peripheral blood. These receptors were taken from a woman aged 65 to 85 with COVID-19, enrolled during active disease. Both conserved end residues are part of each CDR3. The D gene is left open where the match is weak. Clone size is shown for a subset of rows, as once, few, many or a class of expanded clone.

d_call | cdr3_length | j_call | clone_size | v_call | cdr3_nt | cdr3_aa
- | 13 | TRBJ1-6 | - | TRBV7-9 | TGTGCCAGCAGCTTGACCGACAGAGGTACCCTCCACTTT | CASSLTDRGTLHF
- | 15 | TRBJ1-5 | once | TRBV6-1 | TGTGCCAGCAGTGACCAGGGCACAGGCAATCAGCCCCAGCATTTT | CASSDQGTGNQPQHF
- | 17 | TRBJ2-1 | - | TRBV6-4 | TGTGCCAGCACAAAGAACGACTCAGGGGTAGCCTACAATGAGCAGTTCTTC | CASTKNDSGVAYNEQFF
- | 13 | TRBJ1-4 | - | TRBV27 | TGTGCCAGCAGTCAGTGGTCTGATGAAAAACTGTTTTTT | CASSQWSDEKLFF
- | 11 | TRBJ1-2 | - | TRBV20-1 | TGCAGTGCTAGAGGGGCAGGTGGCTACACCTTC | CSARGAGGYTF
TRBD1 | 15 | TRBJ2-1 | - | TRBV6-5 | TGTGCCAGCAGCCCCACAGGGGGCTCCTACAATGAGCAGTTCTTC | CASSPTGGSYNEQFF
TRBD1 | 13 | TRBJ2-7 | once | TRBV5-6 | TGTGCCAGCAGCTTTCAGGGGGCCCACGAGCAGTACTTC | CASSFQGAHEQYF
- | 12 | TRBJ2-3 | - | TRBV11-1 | TGTGCCAGCAGCTTACCTAGGGATACGCAGTATTTT | CASSLPRDTQYF
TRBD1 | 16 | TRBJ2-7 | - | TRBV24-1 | TGTGCCACCAGTGATTCCCGGACAGGGGGGTACGACGAGCAGTACTTC | CATSDSRTGGYDEQYF
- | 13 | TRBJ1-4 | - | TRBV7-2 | TGTGCCAGCAGCCTAGCCCCTAGTGAAAAACTGTTTTTT | CASSLAPSEKLFF
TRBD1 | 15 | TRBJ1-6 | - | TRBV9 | TGTGCCAGCAGCGTAGCGGACAGGAGCAATTCACCCCTCCACTTT | CASSVADRSNSPLHF
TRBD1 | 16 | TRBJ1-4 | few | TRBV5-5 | TGTGCCAGCAGCTTGGCCGGTGGGACAGGGGGTGAAAAACTGTTTTTT | CASSLAGGTGGEKLFF
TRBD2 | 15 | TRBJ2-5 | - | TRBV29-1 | TGCAGCGGGAGGAAGAGTAGCGGGGGGGCAGAGACCCAGTACTTC | CSGRKSSGGAETQYF
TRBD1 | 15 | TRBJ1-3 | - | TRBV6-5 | TGTGCCAGCAGAACAAACAGGGGGCTTGGAGACACCATATATTTT | CASRTNRGLGDTIYF
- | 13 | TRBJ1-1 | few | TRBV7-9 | TGTGCCAGCAGCATCGGACAGCACACTGAAGCTTTCTTT | CASSIGQHTEAFF
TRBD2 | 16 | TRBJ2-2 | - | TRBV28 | TGTGCCAGCAGTTGGCTAGCGGGGGGGCTAACCGGGGAGCTGTTTTTT | CASSWLAGGLTGELFF
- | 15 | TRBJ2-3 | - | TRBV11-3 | TGTGCCAGCAGCTTAGCTCCTTCCCGCACAGATACGCAGTATTTT | CASSLAPSRTDTQYF
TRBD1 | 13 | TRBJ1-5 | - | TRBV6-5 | TGTGCCAGCAGTACAGGGGGCGGTCAGCCCCAGCATTTT | CASSTGGGQPQHF
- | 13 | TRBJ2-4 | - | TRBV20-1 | TGCAGTGCTAGTTTGGAGACCAAAAACATTCAGTACTTC | CSASLETKNIQYF
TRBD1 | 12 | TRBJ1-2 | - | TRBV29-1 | TGCAGCGTTGCAGGGGGCGACTATGGCTACACCTTC | CSVAGGDYGYTF
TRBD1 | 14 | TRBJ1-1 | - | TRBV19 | TGTGCCAGTAGCTTCCCAAGACAGGGACTTGAAGCTTTCTTT | CASSFPRQGLEAFF
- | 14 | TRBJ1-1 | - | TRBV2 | TGTGCCAGCAGTGAAGGCAGATTGAACACTGAAGCTTTCTTT | CASSEGRLNTEAFF
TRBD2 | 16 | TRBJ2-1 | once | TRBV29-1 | TGCAGCGTCGAGAAAGGACTAGCGGGGGATTACAATGAGCAGTTCTTC | CSVEKGLAGDYNEQFF
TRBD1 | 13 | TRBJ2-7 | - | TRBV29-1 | TGCAGCGTCCGCGACAGGGGGGTCTACGAGCAGTACTTC | CSVRDRGVYEQYF
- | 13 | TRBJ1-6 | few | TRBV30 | TGTGCCTGGAGTAGGGCAGGGCAATCACCCCTCCACTTT | CAWSRAGQSPLHF
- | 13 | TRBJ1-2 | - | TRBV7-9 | TGTGCCAGCAGCTTAAATGGGGAGGGTGGCTACACCTTC | CASSLNGEGGYTF
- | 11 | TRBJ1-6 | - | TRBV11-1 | TGTGCCAGCAGCTCGAATTCACCCCTCCACTTT | CASSSNSPLHF
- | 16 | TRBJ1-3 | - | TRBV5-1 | TGCGCCAGCAGCTTGGGGACAACAGGTTCTGGAAACACCATATATTTT | CASSLGTTGSGNTIYF
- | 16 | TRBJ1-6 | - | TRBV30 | TGTGCCTGGGTAGGTACAGGGAAGGTTACGCGTTCACCCCTCCACTTT | CAWVGTGKVTRSPLHF
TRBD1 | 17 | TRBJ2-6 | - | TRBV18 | TGTGCCAGCTCACGGGGACAGGGAGAATCTGGGGCCAACGTCCTGACTTTC | CASSRGQGESGANVLTF
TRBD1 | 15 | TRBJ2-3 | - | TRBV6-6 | TGTGCCAGCAGTATGCCGGGACAGGGAACAGATACGCAGTATTTT | CASSMPGQGTDTQYF
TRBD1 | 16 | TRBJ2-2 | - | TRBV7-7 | TGTGCCAGCAGCCCAAGGAGGACAGGGAACACCGGGGAGCTGTTTTTT | CASSPRRTGNTGELFF